This T cell receptor (beta chain) was documented in a study of blood T cells in healthy people across ages. This clonotype has a count of ten or more. Its antigen is still unknown. Study conclusions and caveats: Across the age range, TCR beta diversity per million T cells fell in a roughly linear way. Possibly, changes in expanded clonotypes were confounded because donor CMV status was unknown.

Then a second PCR, running about 6 to 12 cycles, was carried out with a sample-barcoded 5' primer and a J-beta primer mix. Each CDR3 protein is one row after TCRdb ran MiXCR on the 5' RACE reads. The sample has roughly 1,500,000 distinct CDR3 sequences; 30% to 40% are singletons. The source is a young woman in good health. The sequencing input was blood.

The CDR3 DNA is TGTGCCAGCAGCTTAAGCGGGACCTATGGCTACACCTTC. Its translation: CASSLSGTYGYTF. The chain uses TRBV27 and TRBJ1-2, with D possibly being TRBD1 (5 bases). The CDR3 extends over 13 amino acids. V was trimmed by 6 bases and J by 4 bases, leaving 12 bases between them. Germline V gene data show CDR1 as MNHEY and CDR2 as SMNVEV (reference sequence).